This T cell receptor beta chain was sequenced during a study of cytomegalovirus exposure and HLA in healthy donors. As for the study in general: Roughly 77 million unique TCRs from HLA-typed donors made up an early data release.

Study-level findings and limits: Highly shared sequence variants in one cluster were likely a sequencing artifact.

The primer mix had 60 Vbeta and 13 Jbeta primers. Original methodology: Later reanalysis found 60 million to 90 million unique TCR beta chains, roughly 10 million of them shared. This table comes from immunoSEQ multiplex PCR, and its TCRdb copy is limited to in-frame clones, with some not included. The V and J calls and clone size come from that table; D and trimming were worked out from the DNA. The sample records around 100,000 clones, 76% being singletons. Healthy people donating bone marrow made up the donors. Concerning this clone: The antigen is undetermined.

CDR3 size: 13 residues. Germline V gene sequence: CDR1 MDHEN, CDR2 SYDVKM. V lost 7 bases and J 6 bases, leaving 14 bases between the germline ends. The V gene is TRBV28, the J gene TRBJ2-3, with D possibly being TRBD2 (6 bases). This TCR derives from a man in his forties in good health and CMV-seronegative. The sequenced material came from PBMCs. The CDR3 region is CASTSAGGDTQYF. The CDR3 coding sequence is TGTGCCAGCACCTCAGCCGGGGGTGATACGCAGTATTTT.